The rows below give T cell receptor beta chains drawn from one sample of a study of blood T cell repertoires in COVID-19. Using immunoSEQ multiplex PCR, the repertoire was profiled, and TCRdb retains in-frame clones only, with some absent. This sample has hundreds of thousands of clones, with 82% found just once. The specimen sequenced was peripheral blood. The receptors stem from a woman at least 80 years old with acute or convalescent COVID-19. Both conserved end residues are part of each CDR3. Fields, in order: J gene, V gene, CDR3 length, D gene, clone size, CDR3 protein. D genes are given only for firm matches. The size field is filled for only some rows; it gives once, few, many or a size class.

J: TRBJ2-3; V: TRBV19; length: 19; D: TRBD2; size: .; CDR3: CASSLRGLAGGRSTDTQYF
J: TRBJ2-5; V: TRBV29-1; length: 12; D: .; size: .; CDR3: CSGHGGRETQYF
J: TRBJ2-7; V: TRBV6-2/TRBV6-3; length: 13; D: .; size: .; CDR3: CASSSKTHYEQYF
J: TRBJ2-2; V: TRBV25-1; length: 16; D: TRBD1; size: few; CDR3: CASSGGRTGLTGELFF
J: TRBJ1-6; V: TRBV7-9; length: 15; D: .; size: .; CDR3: CASSFDRLGGSPLHF
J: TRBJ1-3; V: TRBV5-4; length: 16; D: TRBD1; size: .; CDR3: CASSFGQGSSGNTIYF
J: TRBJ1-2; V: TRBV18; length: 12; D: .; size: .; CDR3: CASSPSDYGYTF
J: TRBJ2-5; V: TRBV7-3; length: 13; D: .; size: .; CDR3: CASSLMEGAPQYF
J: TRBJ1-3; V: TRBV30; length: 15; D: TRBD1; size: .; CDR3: CAWTQRQGAGNTIYF
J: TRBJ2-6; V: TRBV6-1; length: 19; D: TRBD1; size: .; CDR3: CASSEARGQGLSGANVLTF
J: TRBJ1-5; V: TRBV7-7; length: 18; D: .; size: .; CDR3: CASSLVNTGTNSNQPQHF
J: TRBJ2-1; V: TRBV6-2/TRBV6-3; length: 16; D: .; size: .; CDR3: CASSYSIRSPNNEQFF
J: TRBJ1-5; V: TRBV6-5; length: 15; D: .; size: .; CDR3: CASSAVGTSNQPQHF
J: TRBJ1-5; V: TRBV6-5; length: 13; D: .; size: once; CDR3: CASSFPGGQPQHF
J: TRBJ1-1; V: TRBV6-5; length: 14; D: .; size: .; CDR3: CASTEQGLNTEAFF
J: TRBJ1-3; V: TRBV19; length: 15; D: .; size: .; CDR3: CASTTIQGAGNTIYF
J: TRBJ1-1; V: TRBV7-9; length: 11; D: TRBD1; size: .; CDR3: CASSFDRGLFF
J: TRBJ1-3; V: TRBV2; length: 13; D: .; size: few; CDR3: CASSDVGGNTIYF
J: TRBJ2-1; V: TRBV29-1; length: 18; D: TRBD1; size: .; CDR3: CSVAHLSQHRGQDNEQFF
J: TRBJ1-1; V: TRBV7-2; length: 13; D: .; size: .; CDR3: CASSSPGASEAFF
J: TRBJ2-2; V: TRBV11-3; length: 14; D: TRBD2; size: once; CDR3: CASRSGGAIGELFF
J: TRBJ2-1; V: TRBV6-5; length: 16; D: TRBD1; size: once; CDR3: CASSYSNQGAVDEQFF
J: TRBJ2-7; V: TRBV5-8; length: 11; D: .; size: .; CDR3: CASSRLYEQYF
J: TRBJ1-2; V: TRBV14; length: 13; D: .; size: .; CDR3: CASSGGSGYGYTF
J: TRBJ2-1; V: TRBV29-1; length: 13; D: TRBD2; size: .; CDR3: CSGASGGYNEQFF
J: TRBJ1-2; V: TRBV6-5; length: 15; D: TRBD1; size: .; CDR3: CAIHTGTGGNYGYTF
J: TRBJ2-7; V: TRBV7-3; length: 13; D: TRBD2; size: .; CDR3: CASSTTSGDEQYF
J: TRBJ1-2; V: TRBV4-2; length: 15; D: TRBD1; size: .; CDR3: CASSQETGEWYGYTF
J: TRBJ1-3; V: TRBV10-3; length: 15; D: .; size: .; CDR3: CAISGTGPPGNTIYF
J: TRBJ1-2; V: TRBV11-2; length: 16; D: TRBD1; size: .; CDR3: CASSSTQGAFNYGYTF
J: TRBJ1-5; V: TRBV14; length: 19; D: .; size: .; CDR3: CASSQEGPGPNGGNQPQHF
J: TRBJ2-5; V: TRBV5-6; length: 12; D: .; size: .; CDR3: CASSVLPGTQYF
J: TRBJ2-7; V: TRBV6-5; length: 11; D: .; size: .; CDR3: CASSQGDSQYF
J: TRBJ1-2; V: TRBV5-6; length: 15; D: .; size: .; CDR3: CASSLVGKPNYGYTF
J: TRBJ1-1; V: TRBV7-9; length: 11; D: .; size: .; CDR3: CASSLGGEAFF
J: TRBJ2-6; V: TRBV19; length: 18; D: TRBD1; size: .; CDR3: CASSPGTGVSPGANVLTF
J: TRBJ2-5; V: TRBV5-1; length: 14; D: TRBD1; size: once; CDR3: CASSPSTGVETQYF
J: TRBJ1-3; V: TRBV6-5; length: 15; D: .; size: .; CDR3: CASSSRLSSGNTIYF
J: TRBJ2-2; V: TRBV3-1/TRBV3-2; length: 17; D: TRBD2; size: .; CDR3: CASSQDPPGLAPGELFF